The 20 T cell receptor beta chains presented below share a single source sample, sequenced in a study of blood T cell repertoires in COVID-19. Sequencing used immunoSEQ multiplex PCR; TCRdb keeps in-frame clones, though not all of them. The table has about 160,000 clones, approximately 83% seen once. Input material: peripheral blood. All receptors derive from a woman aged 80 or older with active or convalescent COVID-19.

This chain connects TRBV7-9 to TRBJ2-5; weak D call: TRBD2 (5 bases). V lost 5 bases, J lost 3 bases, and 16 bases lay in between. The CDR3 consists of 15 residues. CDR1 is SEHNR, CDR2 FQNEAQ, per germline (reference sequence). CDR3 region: CASSPGGLEKETQYF. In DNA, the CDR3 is TGTGCCAGCAGCCCCGGAGGCCTAGAGAAAGAGACCCAGTACTTC.

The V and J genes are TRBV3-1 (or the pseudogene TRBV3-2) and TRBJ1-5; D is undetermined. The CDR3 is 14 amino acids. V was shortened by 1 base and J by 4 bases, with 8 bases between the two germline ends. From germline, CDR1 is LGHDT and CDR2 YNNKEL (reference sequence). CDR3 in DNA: TGTGCCAGCAGCCAAGGTCACGGGAATCAGCCCCAGCATTTT. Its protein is CASSQGHGNQPQHF.

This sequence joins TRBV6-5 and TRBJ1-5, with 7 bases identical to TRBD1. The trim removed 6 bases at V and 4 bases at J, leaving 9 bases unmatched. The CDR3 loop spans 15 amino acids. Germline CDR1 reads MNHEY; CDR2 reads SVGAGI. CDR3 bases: TGTGCCAGCAGGTTACTGACAGGGTCGAATCAGCCCCAGCATTTT. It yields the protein CASRLLTGSNQPQHF.

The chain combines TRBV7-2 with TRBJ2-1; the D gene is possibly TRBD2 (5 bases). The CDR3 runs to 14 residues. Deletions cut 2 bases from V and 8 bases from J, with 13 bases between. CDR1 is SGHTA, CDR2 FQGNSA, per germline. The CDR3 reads CASSLSRGLDEQFF. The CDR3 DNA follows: TGTGCCAGCAGCTTATCCCGGGGTCTCGATGAGCAGTTCTTC.

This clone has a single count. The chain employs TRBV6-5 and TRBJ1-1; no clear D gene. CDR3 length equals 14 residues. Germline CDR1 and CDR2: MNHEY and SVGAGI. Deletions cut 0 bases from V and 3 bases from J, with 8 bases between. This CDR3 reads CASSYSVRYTEAFF. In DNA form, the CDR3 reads TGTGCCAGCAGTTACTCTGTCAGATACACTGAAGCTTTCTTT.

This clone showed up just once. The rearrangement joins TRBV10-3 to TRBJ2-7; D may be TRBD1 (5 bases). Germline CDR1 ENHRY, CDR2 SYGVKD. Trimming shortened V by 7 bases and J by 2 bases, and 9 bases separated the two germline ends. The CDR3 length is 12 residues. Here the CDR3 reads CAIKGQTYEQYF. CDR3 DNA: TGTGCCATCAAGGGGCAGACCTACGAGCAGTACTTC.

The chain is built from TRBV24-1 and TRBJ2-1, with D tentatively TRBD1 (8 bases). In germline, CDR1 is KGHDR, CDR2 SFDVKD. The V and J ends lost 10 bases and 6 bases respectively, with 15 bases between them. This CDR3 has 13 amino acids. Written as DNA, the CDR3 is TGTGCCACGGAAAACAGGGGGGGCAATGAGCAGTTCTTC. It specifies CATENRGGNEQFF.

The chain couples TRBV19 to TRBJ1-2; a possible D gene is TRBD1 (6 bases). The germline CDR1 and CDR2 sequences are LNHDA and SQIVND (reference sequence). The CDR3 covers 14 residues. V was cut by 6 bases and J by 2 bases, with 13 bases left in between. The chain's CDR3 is CASSHRELNYGYTF. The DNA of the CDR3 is TGTGCCAGTAGCCACAGGGAGCTAAACTATGGCTACACCTTC.

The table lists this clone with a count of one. The CDR3 protein is CASSSTAEGSRNSPLHF. DNA of the CDR3: TGTGCCAGCAGCTCCACAGCGGAGGGCAGCAGGAATTCACCCCTCCACTTT. The chain couples TRBV5-5 to TRBJ1-6; no firm D call. Trimming removed 3 bases from V and 7 bases from J, with 20 bases in between. Germline loops: CDR1 SGHKS, CDR2 YYEKEE (reference sequence). The CDR3 spans 17 residues. The complete variable domain, with remaining parts taken from reference TRBV5-5 and TRBJ1-6, reads DAGVTQSPTHLIKTRGQQVTLRCSPISGHKSVSWYQQVLGQGPQFIFQYYEKEERGRGNFPDRFSARQFPNYSSELNVNALLLGDSALYLCASSSTAEGSRNSPLHFGNGTRLTVT.

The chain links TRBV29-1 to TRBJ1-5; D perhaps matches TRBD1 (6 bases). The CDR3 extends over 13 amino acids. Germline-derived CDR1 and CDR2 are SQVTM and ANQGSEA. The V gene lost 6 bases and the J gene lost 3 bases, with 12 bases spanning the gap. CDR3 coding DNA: TGCAGCGTCGGGCCAGGGGTCAATCAGCCCCAGCATTTT. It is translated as CSVGPGVNQPQHF.

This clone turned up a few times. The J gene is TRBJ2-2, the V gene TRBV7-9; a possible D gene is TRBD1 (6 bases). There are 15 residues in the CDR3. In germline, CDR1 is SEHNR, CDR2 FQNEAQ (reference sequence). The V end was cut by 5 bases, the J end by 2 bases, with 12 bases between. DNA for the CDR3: TGTGCCAGCAGCCCTCGACAGGAAAACACCGGGGAGCTGTTTTTT. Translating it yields CASSPRQENTGELFF.

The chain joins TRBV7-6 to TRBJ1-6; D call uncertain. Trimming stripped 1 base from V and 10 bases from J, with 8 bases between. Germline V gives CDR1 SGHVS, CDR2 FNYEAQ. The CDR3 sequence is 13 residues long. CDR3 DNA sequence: TGTGCCAGCAGCTTAGGGGCCCGATCACCCCTCCACTTT. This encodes CASSLGARSPLHF.

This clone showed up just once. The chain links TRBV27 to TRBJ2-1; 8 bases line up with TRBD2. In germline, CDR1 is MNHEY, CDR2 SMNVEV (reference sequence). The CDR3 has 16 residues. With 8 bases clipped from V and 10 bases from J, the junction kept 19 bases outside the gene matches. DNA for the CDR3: TGTGCCAGCGGCTCCGTTCTAGCGGGCCTCTGGGGGGAGCAGTTCTTC. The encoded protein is CASGSVLAGLWGEQFF.

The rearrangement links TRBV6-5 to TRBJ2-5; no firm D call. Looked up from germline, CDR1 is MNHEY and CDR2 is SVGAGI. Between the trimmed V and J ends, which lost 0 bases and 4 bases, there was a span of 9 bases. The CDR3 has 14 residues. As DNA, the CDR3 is TGTGCCAGCAGTTACTCTGCCATGGCAGAGACCCAGTACTTC. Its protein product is CASSYSAMAETQYF.

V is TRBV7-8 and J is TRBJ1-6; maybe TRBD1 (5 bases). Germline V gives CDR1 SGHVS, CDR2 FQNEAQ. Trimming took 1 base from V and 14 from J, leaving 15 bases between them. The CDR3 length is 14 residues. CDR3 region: CASSLDSGPGALHF. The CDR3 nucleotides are TGTGCCAGCAGCTTAGATTCAGGCCCGGGGGCCCTCCACTTT.

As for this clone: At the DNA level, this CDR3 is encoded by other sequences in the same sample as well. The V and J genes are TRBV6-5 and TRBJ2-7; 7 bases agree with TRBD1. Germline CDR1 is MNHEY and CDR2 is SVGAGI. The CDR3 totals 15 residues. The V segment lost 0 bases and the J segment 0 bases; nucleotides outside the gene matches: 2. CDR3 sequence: CASSYSDRASYEQYF. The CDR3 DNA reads TGTGCCAGCAGTTACTCAGACAGGGCCTCCTACGAGCAGTACTTC.

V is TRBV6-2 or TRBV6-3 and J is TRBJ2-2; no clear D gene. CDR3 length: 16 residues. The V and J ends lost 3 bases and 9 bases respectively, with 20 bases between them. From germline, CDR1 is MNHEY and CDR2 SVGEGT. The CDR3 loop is CASSYSFSLSSRELFF. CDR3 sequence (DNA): TGTGCCAGCAGTTATTCGTTTTCCCTAAGTAGCAGGGAGCTGTTTTTT.

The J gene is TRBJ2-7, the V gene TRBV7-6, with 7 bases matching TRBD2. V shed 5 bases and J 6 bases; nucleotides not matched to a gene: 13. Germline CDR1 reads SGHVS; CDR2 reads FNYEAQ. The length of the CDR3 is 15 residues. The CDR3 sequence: CASSPSAGVPAEQYF. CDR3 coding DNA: TGTGCCAGCAGCCCCAGCGCGGGGGTTCCGGCCGAGCAGTACTTC.

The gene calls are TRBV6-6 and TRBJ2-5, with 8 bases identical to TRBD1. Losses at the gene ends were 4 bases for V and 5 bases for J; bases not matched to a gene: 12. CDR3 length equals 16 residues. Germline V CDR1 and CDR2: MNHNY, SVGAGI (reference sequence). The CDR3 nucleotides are TGTGCCAGCAGTTCCAGGACAGGGAACGTTCCGGAGACCCAGTACTTC. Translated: CASSSRTGNVPETQYF.

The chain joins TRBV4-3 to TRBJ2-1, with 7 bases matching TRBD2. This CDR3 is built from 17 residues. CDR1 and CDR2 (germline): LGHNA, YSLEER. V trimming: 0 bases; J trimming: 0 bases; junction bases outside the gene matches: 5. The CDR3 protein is CASSQDFGLVSYNEQFF. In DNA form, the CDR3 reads TGCGCCAGCAGCCAAGATTTTGGACTAGTCTCCTACAATGAGCAGTTCTTC.